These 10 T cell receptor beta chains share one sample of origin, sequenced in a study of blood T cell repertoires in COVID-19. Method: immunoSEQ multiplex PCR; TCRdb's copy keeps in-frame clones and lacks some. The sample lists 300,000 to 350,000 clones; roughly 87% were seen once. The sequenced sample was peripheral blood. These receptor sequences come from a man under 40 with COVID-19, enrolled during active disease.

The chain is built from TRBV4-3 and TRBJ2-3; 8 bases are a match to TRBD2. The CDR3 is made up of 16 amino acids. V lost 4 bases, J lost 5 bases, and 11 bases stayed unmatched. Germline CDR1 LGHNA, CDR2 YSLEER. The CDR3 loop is CASSRVYSGMGDTQYF. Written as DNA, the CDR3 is TGCGCCAGCAGCCGAGTATATAGCGGGATGGGAGATACGCAGTATTTT.

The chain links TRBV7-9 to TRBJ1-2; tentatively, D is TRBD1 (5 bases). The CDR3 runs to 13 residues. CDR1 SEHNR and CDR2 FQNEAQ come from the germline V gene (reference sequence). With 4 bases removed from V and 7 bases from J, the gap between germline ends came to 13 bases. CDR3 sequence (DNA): TGTGCCAGCAGCTCTTCGGGGGTTGGTGGCTACACCTTC. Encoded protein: CASSSSGVGGYTF. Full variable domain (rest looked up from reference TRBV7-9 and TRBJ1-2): DTGVSQNPRHKITKRGQNVTFRCDPISEHNRLYWYRQTLGQGPEFLTYFQNEAQLEKSRLLSDRFSAERPKGSFSTLEIQRTEQGDSAMYLCASSSSGVGGYTFGSGTRLTVV.

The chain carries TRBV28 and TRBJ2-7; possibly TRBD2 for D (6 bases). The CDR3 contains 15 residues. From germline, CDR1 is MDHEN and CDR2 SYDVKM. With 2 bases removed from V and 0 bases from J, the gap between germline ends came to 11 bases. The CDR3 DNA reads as TGTGCCAGCAGTTTAGGAGGGGCTAGCTCCTACGAGCAGTACTTC. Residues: CASSLGGASSYEQYF.

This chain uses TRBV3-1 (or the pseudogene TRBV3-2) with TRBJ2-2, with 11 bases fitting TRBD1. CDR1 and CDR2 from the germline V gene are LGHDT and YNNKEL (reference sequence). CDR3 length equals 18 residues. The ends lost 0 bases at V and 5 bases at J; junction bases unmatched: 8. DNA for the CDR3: TGTGCCAGCAGCCAAGAACGTGGGGGACAGGGGGGAACCGGGGAGCTGTTTTTT. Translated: CASSQERGGQGGTGELFF.

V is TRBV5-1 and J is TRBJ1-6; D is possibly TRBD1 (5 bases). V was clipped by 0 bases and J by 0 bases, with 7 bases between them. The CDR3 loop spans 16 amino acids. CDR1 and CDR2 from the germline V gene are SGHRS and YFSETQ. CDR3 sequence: CASSLGQYSYNSPLHF. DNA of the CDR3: TGCGCCAGCAGCTTGGGACAGTACTCCTATAATTCACCCCTCCACTTT. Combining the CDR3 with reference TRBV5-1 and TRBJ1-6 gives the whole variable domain KAGVTQTPRYLIKTRGQQVTLSCSPISGHRSVSWYQQTPGQGLQFLFEYFSETQRNKGNFPGRFSGRQFSNSRSEMNVSTLELGDSALYLCASSLGQYSYNSPLHFGNGTRLTVT.

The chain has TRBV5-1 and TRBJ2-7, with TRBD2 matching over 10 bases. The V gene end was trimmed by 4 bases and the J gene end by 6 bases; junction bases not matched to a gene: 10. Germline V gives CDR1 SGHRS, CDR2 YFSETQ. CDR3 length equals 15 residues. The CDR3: CASSTQAGGPGEQYF. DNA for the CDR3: TGCGCCAGCAGCACCCAAGCGGGAGGGCCGGGCGAGCAGTACTTC.

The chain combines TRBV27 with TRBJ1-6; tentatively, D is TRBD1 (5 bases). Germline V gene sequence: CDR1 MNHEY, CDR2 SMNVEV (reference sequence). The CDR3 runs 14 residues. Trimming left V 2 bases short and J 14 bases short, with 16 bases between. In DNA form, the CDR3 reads TGTGCCAGCAGTTTACTCCAGGGTGATGGGACCCTCCACTTT. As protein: CASSLLQGDGTLHF.

The CDR3 bases are TGTGCCAGCAGCTTCGGGTCTGGGGCCAACGTCCTGACTTTC. Translation: CASSFGSGANVLTF. The chain carries TRBV7-3 and TRBJ2-6; no firm D call. The CDR3 sequence is 14 residues long. CDR1 and CDR2 from the germline V gene are SGHTA and FQGTGA. The V end was cut by 3 bases, the J end by 1 base, with 4 bases between. Drawing the rest from reference TRBV7-3 and TRBJ2-6, the complete variable domain is GAGVSQTPSNKVTEKGKYVELRCDPISGHTALYWYRQSLGQGPEFLIYFQGTGAADDSGLPNDRFFAVRPEGSVSTLKIQRTERGDSAVYLCASSFGSGANVLTFGAGSRLTVL.

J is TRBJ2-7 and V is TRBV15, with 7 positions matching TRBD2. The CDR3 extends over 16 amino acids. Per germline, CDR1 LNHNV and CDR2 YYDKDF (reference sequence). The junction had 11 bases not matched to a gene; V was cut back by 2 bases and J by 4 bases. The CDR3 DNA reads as TGTGCCACCAGCAGATCTAGACTAGCCGCTCAGTACGAGCAGTACTTC. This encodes CATSRSRLAAQYEQYF.

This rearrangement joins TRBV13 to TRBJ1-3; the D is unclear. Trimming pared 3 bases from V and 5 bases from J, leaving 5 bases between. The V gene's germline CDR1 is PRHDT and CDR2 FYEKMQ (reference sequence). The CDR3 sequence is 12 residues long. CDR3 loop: CASSLQRNTIYF. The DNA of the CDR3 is TGTGCCAGCAGCTTGCAGAGAAACACCATATATTTT. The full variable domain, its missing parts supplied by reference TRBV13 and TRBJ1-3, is AAGVIQSPRHLIKEKRETATLKCYPIPRHDTVYWYQQGPGQDPQFLISFYEKMQSDKGSIPDRFSAQQFSDYHSELNMSSLELGDSALYFCASSLQRNTIYFGEGSWLTVV.